This TCR beta chain comes out of a study of blood T cell repertoires in COVID-19 (dated by TCRdb to 2020 to 2022). Study-wide context: Samples covering the acute and convalescent phases of COVID-19 were provided by collaborators in the United States, Italy and Spain. The material from the prospective study consisted of cDNA or gDNA derived from T cells, B-cell-depleted T cells, or PBMCs. Deeply sampled blood TCRbeta repertoires from subjects exposed to, actively infected with, or recovered from COVID-19 were included in the dataset. A freely available public database, intended as a resource for researchers studying the immune response to SARS-CoV-2, is where the repertoires were released. The samples were drawn from the first 160 participants of the ongoing ImmuneRACE study and from some 1,300 subjects provided by 6 global collaborators. Nearly every sample came with metadata listing a de-identified subject ID, COVID-19 status, age in years and sex. Where available, HLA class I and class II types were taken from metadata supplied by the sample provider and were not determined by assay-based typing. The full study reports these points: How much clinical and demographic metadata was included differed by source and by participant, and the metadata was provided uncurated.

Measured from the cysteine to the phenylalanine, the CDR3 is 15 residues long. CDR3 DNA is the only sequence kept; it has 45 bases, read in frame from the first base. Unmatched junction bases come to 2, with V trimmed by 1 base and J by 4 bases. The germline V gene supplies CDR1 KGHSH and CDR2 LQKENI. TCRbeta CDR3 regions were amplified from genomic DNA by means of the immunoSEQ Assay, a bias-controlled multiplex PCR. Per the source publication's procedure: Nucleated cell counts per sample were estimated from amplification of reference gene primers within the assay. Sequence reads were collapsed and filtered to measure the absolute abundance of every unique TCRbeta CDR3 rearrangement. For each sample, productive Simpson clonality was calculated as the square root of Simpson's diversity index over productive rearrangements. Entries here come from immuneACCESS through TCRdb and include only in-frame sequences with V and J called. Some clones fail to appear in such tables; in the studies checked, an unresolved V gene covers under half of the shortfall, and the cause of the remainder is unknown. D and trimming were read from the DNA, whereas the V and J calls and clone size are those reported in that table. The sample has tens of thousands of clones on record, around 89% of them singletons. The ten largest make up under 20% of the sample.

For this clone: Its specific antigen is unknown. There are no base qualities to consult, and no much larger clone falls within one base.

Collaborating institutions collected whole blood in K2EDTA tubes following their own protocols. Collaborator samples were shipped for TCRbeta analysis as frozen whole blood, isolated PBMCs, or DNA extracted from either sample type. The V and J segments used are TRBV18 and TRBJ2-3; 10 junctional bases match TRBD2. The clonotype originates from a man aged 65 to 79 with active COVID-19. The sequencing input was peripheral blood. The CDR3 has the sequence CASSPQRGGSDTQYF. The DNA reads as follows: TGTGCCAGCTCACCACAGCGGGGGGGCTCAGATACGCAGTATTTT.